This TCR beta chain was captured by sequencing in a study of T cells in localized non-small cell lung cancer. Study-wide points: Median approximately 58 top-100 tumor clones were shared with paired adjacent lung. Uninvolved nearby lung showed the greatest T cell clonality, exceeding that found in tumor. Sequence data derive from only one tumor region, so heterogeneity remains possible. Density of T cells in blood, when higher, went with longer overall survival.

The CDR3 totals 14 residues. V lost 6 bases, J lost 2 bases, and 12 bases lay in between. CDR1 and CDR2 from the germline V gene are SEHNR and FQNEAQ (reference sequence). With respect to this clone: Antigen unknown.

Profiled with immunoSEQ multiplex PCR; TCRdb holds only in-frame clones, not every one. Of tens of thousands of clones listed, 85% to 90% were seen once; the top ten hold roughly 15%. The TCR was taken from a woman aged 40-69 years with stage II squamous cell lung carcinoma. V is TRBV7-9 and J is TRBJ2-3; D is ambiguous. Source: PBMCs, taken before any cancer treatment. This CDR3 reads CASSITAITDTQYF. In DNA, the CDR3 is TGTGCCAGCAGTATAACAGCTATCACAGATACGCAGTATTTT.